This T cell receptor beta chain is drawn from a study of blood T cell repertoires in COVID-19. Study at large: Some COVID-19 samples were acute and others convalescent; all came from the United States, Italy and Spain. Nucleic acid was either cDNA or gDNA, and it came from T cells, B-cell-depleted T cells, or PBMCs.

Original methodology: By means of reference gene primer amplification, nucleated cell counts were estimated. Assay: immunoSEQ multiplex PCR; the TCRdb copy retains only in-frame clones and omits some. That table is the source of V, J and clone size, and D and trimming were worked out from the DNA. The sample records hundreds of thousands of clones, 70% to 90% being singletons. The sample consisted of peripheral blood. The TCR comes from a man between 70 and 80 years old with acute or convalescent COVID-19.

This CDR3 reads CASNLFVGSNTEAFF. CDR3 nucleotide sequence: TGTGCCAGTAACTTGTTTGTCGGGTCCAACACTGAAGCTTTCTTT. This chain uses TRBV19 with TRBJ1-1, with D uncertain. Germline-derived CDR1 and CDR2 are LNHDA and SQIVND (reference sequence). The CDR3 covers 15 residues. With 7 bases removed from V and 2 bases from J, the gap between germline ends came to 17 bases.